The clone carrying this TCR beta chain has a count of ten or more. The antigen is not known. This specimen belongs to a study of CD8+CD57+ T cells in acquired aplastic anemia. Overall study: Sorted CD4+ plus CD8+ cells gave DNA averaging about 3.2 ug. The study, taken as a whole, reports: Patients and controls turned out to have twenty-nine CD8+ CDR3 sequences in common.

CDR3 length equals 11 residues. V was clipped by 4 bases and J by 5 bases, with 3 bases between them. Germline CDR1 and CDR2: PRHDT and FYEKMQ (reference sequence). Researchers used genomic DNA as the template to profile TCR beta VDJ and CDR3. TCRdb reanalysed the reads using MiXCR and keeps one entry per CDR3 protein. The table records roughly 63,000 distinct CDR3 sequences, around half of them present only once. The gene calls are TRBV13 and TRBJ2-1; no firm D call. The TCR sequence derives from a human donor in good health, serving as a control. Material for sequencing was sorted CD4+, CD8+, or CD8+CD57+ T cells (not recorded which) from PBMCs. The CDR3 reads CASSWNNEQFF. The DNA for the CDR3 is TGTGCCAGCAGCTGGAACAATGAGCAGTTCTTC.